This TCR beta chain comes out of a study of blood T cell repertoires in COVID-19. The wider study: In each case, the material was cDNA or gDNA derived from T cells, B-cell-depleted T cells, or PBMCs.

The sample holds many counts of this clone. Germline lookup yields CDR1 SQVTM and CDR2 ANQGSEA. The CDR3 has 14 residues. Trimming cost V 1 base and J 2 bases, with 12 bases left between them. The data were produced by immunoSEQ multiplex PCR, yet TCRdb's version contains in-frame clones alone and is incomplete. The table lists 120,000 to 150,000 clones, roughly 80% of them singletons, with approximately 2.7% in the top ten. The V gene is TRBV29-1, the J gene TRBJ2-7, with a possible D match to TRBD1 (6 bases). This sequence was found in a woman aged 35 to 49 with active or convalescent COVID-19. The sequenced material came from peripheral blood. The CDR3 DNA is TGCAGCGTTGAAGGGGTGGACAGAACCTACGAGCAGTACTTC. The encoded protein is CSVEGVDRTYEQYF.